The 2 T cell receptor beta chains below were found in one sample sequenced in a study of blood T cells in healthy people across ages. Next came a second PCR, run for about 7 to 12 cycles, which used a sample-barcoded 5' primer along with a J-beta primer mix. TCRdb reprocessed the 5' RACE reads with MiXCR, giving one entry per CDR3 protein. The profile covers approximately 1.5 million distinct CDR3 sequences, with roughly 32% appearing a single time and approximately 10% taken by the ten largest. Source material: blood. Receptors were obtained from a woman aged 30 to 39 in good health.

This clonotype was detected only once. The chain links TRBV28 to TRBJ2-5; D may be TRBD2 (5 bases). Gene TRBJ2-7 matches the end of the DNA better, so the J call may be wrong. Germline CDR1 is MDHEN and CDR2 is SYDVKM. CDR3 size: 14 residues. The CDR3 DNA reads TGTGCCAGCAGTTCCGGGAAAGCAGCCTACGAGCAGTACTTC. Its protein product is CASSSGKAAYEQYF.

This clonotype showed up many times. The V gene is TRBV4-1, the J gene TRBJ2-7, with D maybe TRBD2 (6 bases). There are 16 residues in the CDR3. The germline gives CDR1 MGHRA, CDR2 YSYEKL. V was pared by 0 bases and J by 0 bases, with 12 bases between. For the CDR3, the DNA is TGCGCCAGCAGCCAAGATACGGCGGGGAGCTCCTACGAGCAGTACTTC. Its protein is CASSQDTAGSSYEQYF.